What follows are 20 T cell receptor beta chains derived from one specimen sequenced in a study of T cells after yellow fever vaccination. TCRdb reprocessed the 5' RACE reads with MiXCR, giving one entry per CDR3 protein. The sample lists around 350,000 distinct CDR3 sequences; 6.2% were seen once. Here the sequenced sample was PBMCs, taken 5 days after the yellow fever booster vaccination. The receptors originated from a man younger than 45 who received the YFV17D yellow fever vaccine.

This clonotype was seen a handful of times. The chain employs TRBV23-1 and TRBJ1-1, with TRBD1 as a possible D gene (5 bases). TRBV23-1 is identified as an open reading frame with a role that is uncertain. This CDR3 contains 17 residues. Trimming stripped 2 bases from V and 1 base from J, with 17 bases between. The CDR3, as DNA: TGCGCCAGCAGTCAAAGAGGGCCCGCAGGGCCGAACACTGAAGCTTTCTTT. It yields the protein CASSQRGPAGPNTEAFF.

This clonotype appeared many times. The DNA for the CDR3 is TGTGCCAGCACTACGAGCGGGAAGGCCAACGAGCAGTACTTC. This gives the protein CASTTSGKANEQYF. This chain links TRBV6-1 with TRBJ2-7; 7 nucleotides line up with TRBD2. CDR1 is MNHNS and CDR2 is SASEGT in the germline V gene. J lost 5 bases, V lost 7 bases, and 11 bases had no gene match. CDR3 size: 14 residues.

The chain joins TRBV19 to TRBJ2-1; D possibly uses TRBD1 or TRBD2 (5 bases each). The CDR3 covers 16 residues. V dropped 9 bases and J dropped 4 bases, with 22 bases sitting between them. Germline CDR1 and CDR2: LNHDA and SQIVND (reference sequence). The CDR3 is CASNPGTGPNYNEQFF. The CDR3 coding sequence is TGTGCCAGCAACCCGGGGACGGGACCAAATTACAATGAGCAGTTCTTC.

This clonotype was seen at least ten times. This chain uses TRBV20-1 with TRBJ2-2; D is unclear. Germline CDR1 reads DFQATT; CDR2 reads SNEGSKA (reference sequence). This CDR3 is built from 15 residues. Trimming pared 4 bases from V and 6 bases from J, leaving 18 bases between. CDR3 bases: TGCAGTGCTAAGTGGCCCTACCTATCGGCCGGGGAGCTGTTTTTT. Translating gives CSAKWPYLSAGELFF.

This chain joins TRBV9 and TRBJ2-7; perhaps TRBD1 as D (6 bases). Deletions cut 3 bases from V and 4 bases from J, with 11 bases between. This CDR3 contains 13 residues. Looked up from germline, CDR1 is SGDLS and CDR2 is YYNGEE. CDR3 in amino acids: CASSGGQTYEQYF. CDR3 bases: TGTGCCAGCAGCGGCGGACAGACTTACGAGCAGTACTTC.

In this sample, this clonotype turned up a few times. The chain combines TRBV7-2 with TRBJ2-4; D not certain. The CDR3 has 13 residues. CDR1 and CDR2 from the germline V gene are SGHTA and FQGNSA. V was trimmed by 1 base and J by 5 bases, leaving 6 bases between them. The CDR3 sequence is CASSLGTENIQYF. The CDR3 nucleotides read TGTGCCAGCAGCTTAGGCACTGAAAACATTCAGTACTTC.

In its sample, this clonotype was seen many times. The chain has TRBV5-1 and TRBJ2-7; the match to TRBD2 covers 8 bases. CDR3 length: 15 residues. In germline, CDR1 is SGHRS, CDR2 YFSETQ. The ends lost 3 bases at V and 3 bases at J; junction bases unmatched: 8. The CDR3, as DNA: TGCGCCAGCAGCTGGCGGGAGGCCTCGATCTACGAGCAGTACTTC. It specifies CASSWREASIYEQYF.

This clonotype was counted ten times or more. The chain is built from TRBV29-1 and TRBJ2-1; D possibly corresponds to TRBD2 (6 bases). In germline, CDR1 is SQVTM, CDR2 ANQGSEA. The CDR3 is 15 amino acids. Trimming removed 7 bases from V and 10 bases from J, with 26 bases in between. CDR3 region: CSAEPPGLAIREQFF. The CDR3, as DNA: TGCAGCGCCGAACCACCGGGACTTGCAATTCGGGAGCAGTTCTTC.

Many counts were recorded for this clonotype. The chain has TRBV24-1 and TRBJ2-1; TRBD2 agrees at 7 bases. V dropped 7 bases and J dropped 8; count of bases not matched to a gene: 10. Germline-derived CDR1 and CDR2 are KGHDR and SFDVKD. The CDR3 sequence is 14 residues long. CDR3 sequence: CATRSAGVGDEQFF. The CDR3 nucleotides are TGTGCCACCAGATCGGCGGGAGTCGGCGATGAGCAGTTCTTC.

A few counts support this clonotype. The rearrangement links TRBV5-1 to TRBJ2-7; no definite D call. The CDR3 has 12 amino acids. The germline CDR1 and CDR2 sequences are SGHRS and YFSETQ. V was pared by 3 bases and J by 7 bases, with 11 bases between. The CDR3 region has the DNA TGCGCCAGCAGCTCGACTCTCCGGGAGCAGTACTTC. This translates into CASSSTLREQYF. Supplemented by reference TRBV5-1 and TRBJ2-7, the full variable domain reads KAGVTQTPRYLIKTRGQQVTLSCSPISGHRSVSWYQQTPGQGLQFLFEYFSETQRNKGNFPGRFSGRQFSNSRSEMNVSTLELGDSALYLCASSSTLREQYFGPGTRLTVT.

This clonotype was detected once. The chain combines TRBV19 with TRBJ2-5; D ambiguous. Germline V gene sequence: CDR1 LNHDA, CDR2 SQIVND (reference sequence). This CDR3 is built from 14 residues. Trimming shortened V by 3 bases and J by 1 base, and 9 bases separated the two germline ends. The DNA of the CDR3 is TGTGCCAGTAGTATGGGCGAGTGCCAAGAGACCCAGTACTTC. It is translated as CASSMGECQETQYF.

This clonotype was observed many times. The genes are TRBV6-1 and TRBJ2-1; 12 bases are a match to TRBD2. The germline V gene encodes CDR1 MNHNS and CDR2 SASEGT. CDR3 length equals 14 residues. With V trimmed by 5 bases and J by 7 bases, 3 bases remained unmatched. The CDR3 loop reads CASSRTSGINEQFF. DNA of the CDR3: TGTGCCAGCAGTCGGACTAGCGGGATAAATGAGCAGTTCTTC.

This clonotype was counted ten times or more. The gene calls are TRBV7-9 and TRBJ1-1; 7 bases map to TRBD1. The J segment lost 1 base and the V segment lost 5 bases, leaving 10 bases of the junction unmatched. The CDR3 runs to 16 residues. Per the germline V gene, CDR1 is SEHNR and CDR2 is FQNEAQ (reference sequence). This CDR3 reads CASSRESGGANTEAFF. DNA for the CDR3: TGTGCCAGCAGCCGAGAGTCAGGGGGGGCGAACACTGAAGCTTTCTTT.

A few counts support this clonotype. This chain links TRBV12-3 or TRBV12-4 with TRBJ2-3; D uncertain. Trimming pared 3 bases from V and 7 bases from J, leaving 11 bases between. The CDR3 is 13 residues long. CDR3 nucleotides: TGTGCCAGCAGTTTGCGGCTCACTAATACGCAGTATTTT. It yields the protein CASSLRLTNTQYF.

The J gene is TRBJ1-4, the V gene TRBV27; 9 bases map to TRBD1. The V gene's germline CDR1 is MNHEY and CDR2 SMNVEV (reference sequence). The CDR3 extends over 15 amino acids. Trimming cost V 5 bases and J 6 bases; bases outside gene matches: 7. The CDR3 sequence: CASSGSDRGHEKLFF. CDR3 nucleotides: TGTGCCAGCAGTGGCTCGGACAGGGGACATGAAAAACTGTTTTTT.

This clonotype was recorded many times. The chain recombines TRBV12-3 or TRBV12-4 with TRBJ2-3, with a tentative D call TRBD2 (6 bases). Trimming took off 3 bases at V and 6 bases at J, with 13 bases between the two ends. CDR3 size: 14 residues. The CDR3 coding sequence is TGTGCCAGCAGTTTTGTCGGGAGAGGGGATACGCAGTATTTT. Residues: CASSFVGRGDTQYF.

In its sample, this clonotype was seen many times. This chain links TRBV5-1 with TRBJ2-2, with 7 bases aligning to TRBD1. Germline CDR1 is SGHRS and CDR2 is YFSETQ. Trimming removed 4 bases from V and 6 bases from J; junction bases left unmatched: 12. CDR3 length: 16 amino acids. The CDR3 protein is CASSPTGVGSSGELFF. The CDR3 DNA is TGCGCCAGCAGCCCCACAGGGGTCGGATCTTCCGGGGAGCTGTTTTTT.

This clonotype occurred many times. V usage is TRBV12-3 or TRBV12-4 and J usage is TRBJ2-7; D is perhaps TRBD2 (5 bases). Trimming shortened V by 4 bases and J by 5 bases, and 6 bases separated the two germline ends. CDR3 length equals 11 residues. CDR3 bases: TGTGCCAGCAGTTCGGGGAACGAGCAGTACTTC. Its translation is CASSSGNEQYF.

The chain links TRBV7-9 to TRBJ2-1; 8 positions match TRBD2. The trim removed 6 bases at V and 4 bases at J, leaving 5 bases unmatched. CDR3 size: 14 residues. Germline CDR1 and CDR2: SEHNR and FQNEAQ (reference sequence). As DNA, the CDR3 is TGTGCCAGCAGTATCGGGGGGGAATACAATGAGCAGTTCTTC. This codes for CASSIGGEYNEQFF. Using reference TRBV7-9 and TRBJ2-1 for the parts outside the CDR3, the full variable domain is DTGVSQNPRHKITKRGQNVTFRCDPISEHNRLYWYRQTLGQGPEFLTYFQNEAQLEKSRLLSDRFSAERPKGSFSTLEIQRTEQGDSAMYLCASSIGGEYNEQFFGPGTRLTVL.

The V and J genes are TRBV5-4 and TRBJ2-1; a possible D gene is TRBD2 (7 bases). There are 16 residues in the CDR3. Germline CDR1 reads SGHNT; CDR2 reads YYREEE (reference sequence). V was cut by 7 bases and J by 0 bases, with 17 bases left in between. CDR3: CASGGAGQYSYNEQFF. The CDR3, as DNA: TGTGCCAGCGGAGGAGCGGGACAATACTCCTACAATGAGCAGTTCTTC. Using reference TRBV5-4 and TRBJ2-1 for the parts outside the CDR3, the full variable domain is ETGVTQSPTHLIKTRGQQVTLRCSSQSGHNTVSWYQQALGQGPQFIFQYYREEENGRGNFPPRFSGLQFPNYSSELNVNALELDDSALYLCASGGAGQYSYNEQFFGPGTRLTVL.